The next 9 T cell receptor beta chains were all read from a single sample in a study of T cell responses to AZD1222 COVID-19 vaccine (dated by TCRdb to the early 2020s). Libraries were made using the immunoSEQ multiplex PCR assay. TCRdb mirrors the immuneACCESS table, restricted to in-frame sequences. Some clones are absent from its copies; in checked studies, under half trace to an unresolved V gene, and the reason for the others is unknown. A total of approximately 150,000 clones appear in this sample, about 91% of them only once. Jointly, the top ten make up less than 4.5% of the sample. The time point label of this sample denotes: baseline before first vaccination. This specimen's treatment or condition label, per the study, means: meningococcal conjugate vaccine given as trial control. This specimen consisted of peripheral blood, obtained on day 0 of MenACWY control vaccination. The receptors derive from an adult in good health.

The chain carries TRBV6-2 or TRBV6-3 and TRBJ1-5; TRBD1 might be the D (5 bases). Trimming took 5 bases from V and 6 from J, leaving 20 bases between them. The length of the CDR3 is 16 residues. Germline V gene lookup returns CDR1 MNHEY and CDR2 SVGEGT. DNA of the CDR3: TGTGCCAGCAGTGACCCAGCGCCCAGACAGAGTCAGCCCCAGCATTTT. Translated: CASSDPAPRQSQPQHF.

This clone was seen a single time. The rearrangement joins TRBV18 to TRBJ1-5; 8 bases match TRBD1. The trim removed 3 bases at V and 2 bases at J, leaving 6 bases unmatched. From germline, CDR1 is KGHSH and CDR2 LQKENI. The CDR3 totals 16 residues. CDR3 loop: CASSPGQGSGNQPQHF. Here the CDR3 DNA reads TGTGCCAGCTCACCTGGACAGGGCAGCGGCAATCAGCCCCAGCATTTT. Drawing the rest from reference TRBV18 and TRBJ1-5, the complete variable domain is NAGVMQNPRHLVRRRGQEARLRCSPMKGHSHVYWYRQLPEEGLKFMVYLQKENIIDESGMPKERFSAEFPKEGPSILRIQQVVRGDSAAYFCASSPGQGSGNQPQHFGDGTRLSIL.

V and J are TRBV11-3 and TRBJ2-7; tentatively, D is TRBD1 (6 bases). Trimming stripped 8 bases from V and 5 bases from J, with 13 bases between. Germline loops: CDR1 SGHNT, CDR2 YENEEA. The CDR3 extends over 12 amino acids. For the CDR3, the DNA is TGTGCCAGCTCACAGGGAGCCCACGAGCAGTACTTC. Translation: CASSQGAHEQYF.

This rearrangement joins TRBV29-1 to TRBJ2-5; D remains ambiguous. V was clipped by 4 bases and J by 4 bases, with 7 bases between them. The CDR3 spans 11 residues. From germline, CDR1 is SQVTM and CDR2 ANQGSEA. This CDR3 reads CSVVILETQYF. The CDR3 nucleotides are TGCAGCGTTGTCATCCTAGAGACCCAGTACTTC.

V is TRBV14 and J is TRBJ2-7; no firm D call. Trimming shortened V by 0 bases and J by 1 base, and 1 base separated the two germline ends. Germline CDR1 SGHDN, CDR2 FVKESK. This CDR3 contains 12 residues. CDR3 nucleotide sequence: TGTGCCAGCAGCCAAGAATCCTACGAGCAGTACTTC. Translated: CASSQESYEQYF.

This chain joins TRBV7-2 and TRBJ2-5, with a tentative D call TRBD1 (5 bases). Deletions cut 4 bases from V and 4 bases from J, with 10 bases between. Germline V lookup: CDR1 SGHTA, CDR2 FQGNSA. There are 13 residues in the CDR3. The CDR3 coding sequence is TGTGCCAGCAGCTCCAGGGTTATAGAGACCCAGTACTTC. Protein: CASSSRVIETQYF. The whole variable domain, filled in from reference TRBV7-2 and TRBJ2-5, reads GAGVSQSPSNKVTEKGKDVELRCDPISGHTALYWYRQSLGQGLEFLIYFQGNSAPDKSGLPSDRFSAERTGGSVSTLTIQRTQQEDSAVYLCASSSRVIETQYFGPGTRLLVL.

The chain has TRBV28 and TRBJ1-1; no reliable D call. V lost 3 bases to trimming and J lost 7 bases, with 15 bases between them. The V gene's germline CDR1 is MDHEN and CDR2 SYDVKM. The CDR3 is 14 residues long. CDR3 region: CASSFSGSPFEAFF. The CDR3 DNA sequence: TGTGCCAGCAGTTTTAGCGGCAGCCCCTTTGAAGCTTTCTTT.

This clone was counted a few times. The chain links TRBV6-2 or TRBV6-3 to TRBJ1-5; D is undetermined. With 0 bases removed from V and 2 bases from J, the gap between germline ends came to 5 bases. Germline V gene lookup returns CDR1 MNHEY and CDR2 SVGEGT. CDR3 length: 14 residues. This CDR3 reads CASSYSGGNQPQHF. The CDR3 nucleotides are TGTGCCAGCAGTTACTCCGGGGGCAATCAGCCCCAGCATTTT.

This clone came up once. CDR3 sequence (DNA): TGTGCCAGCAGCTTAGACCCAGGGCGAGCTTTCTTT. Protein sequence: CASSLDPGRAFF. The chain couples TRBV11-2 to TRBJ1-1, with D possibly matching TRBD1 (5 bases). Germline CDR1 reads SGHAT; CDR2 reads FQNNGV. This CDR3 is built from 12 residues. The V gene lost 0 bases and the J gene lost 10 bases, with 9 bases spanning the gap.